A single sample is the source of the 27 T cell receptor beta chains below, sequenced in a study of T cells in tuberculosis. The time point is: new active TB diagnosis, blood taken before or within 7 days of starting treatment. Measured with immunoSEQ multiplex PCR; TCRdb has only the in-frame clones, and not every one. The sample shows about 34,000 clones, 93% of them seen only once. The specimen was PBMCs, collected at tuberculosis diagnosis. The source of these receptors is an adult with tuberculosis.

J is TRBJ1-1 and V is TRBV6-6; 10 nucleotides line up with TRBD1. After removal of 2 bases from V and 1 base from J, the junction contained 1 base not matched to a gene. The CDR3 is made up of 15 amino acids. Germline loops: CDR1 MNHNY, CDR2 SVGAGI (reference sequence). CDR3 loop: CASSYDRGRNTEAFF. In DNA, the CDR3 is TGTGCCAGCAGTTACGACAGGGGGCGGAACACTGAAGCTTTCTTT.

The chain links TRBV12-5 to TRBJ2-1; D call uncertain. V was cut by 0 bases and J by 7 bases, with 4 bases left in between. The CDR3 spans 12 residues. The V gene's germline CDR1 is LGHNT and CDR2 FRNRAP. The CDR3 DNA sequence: TGTGCTAGTGGTTTGGTACAAAATGAGCAGTTCTTC. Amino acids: CASGLVQNEQFF.

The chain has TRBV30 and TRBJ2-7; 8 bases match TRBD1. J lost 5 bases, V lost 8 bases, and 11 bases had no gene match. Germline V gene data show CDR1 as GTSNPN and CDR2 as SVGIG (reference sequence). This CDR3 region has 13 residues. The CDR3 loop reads CAQENRGIHEQYF. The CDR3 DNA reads TGTGCCCAAGAAAACAGGGGGATACACGAGCAGTACTTC.

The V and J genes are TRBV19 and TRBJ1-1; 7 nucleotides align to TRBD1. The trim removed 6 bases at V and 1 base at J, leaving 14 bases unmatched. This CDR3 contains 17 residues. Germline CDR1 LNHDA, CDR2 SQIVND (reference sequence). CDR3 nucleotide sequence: TGTGCCAGTAGAACTTCCACGACAGGGAATACGAACACTGAAGCTTTCTTT. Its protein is CASRTSTTGNTNTEAFF.

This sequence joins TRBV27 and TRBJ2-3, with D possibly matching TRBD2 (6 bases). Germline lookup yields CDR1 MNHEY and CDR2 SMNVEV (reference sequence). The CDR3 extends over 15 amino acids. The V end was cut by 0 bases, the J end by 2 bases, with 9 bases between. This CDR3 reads CASSLSAGHTDTQYF. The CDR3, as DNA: TGTGCCAGCAGTTTATCCGCGGGGCACACAGATACGCAGTATTTT.

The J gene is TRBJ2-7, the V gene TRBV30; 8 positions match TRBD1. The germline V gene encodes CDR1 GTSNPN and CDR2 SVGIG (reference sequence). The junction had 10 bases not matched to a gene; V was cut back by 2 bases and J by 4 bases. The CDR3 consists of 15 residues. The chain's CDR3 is CAWSSTGTGPYEQYF. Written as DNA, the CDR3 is TGTGCCTGGAGTTCAACCGGGACAGGTCCATACGAGCAGTACTTC. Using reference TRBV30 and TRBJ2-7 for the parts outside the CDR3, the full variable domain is SQTIHQWPATLVQPVGSPLSLECTVEGTSNPNLYWYRQAAGRGLQLLFYSVGIGQISSEVPQNLSASRPQDRQFILSSKKLLLSDSGFYLCAWSSTGTGPYEQYFGPGTRLTVT.

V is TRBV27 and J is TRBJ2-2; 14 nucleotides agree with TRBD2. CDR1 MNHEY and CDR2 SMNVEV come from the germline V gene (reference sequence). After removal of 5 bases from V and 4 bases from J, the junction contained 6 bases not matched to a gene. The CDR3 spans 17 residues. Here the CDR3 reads CASSHGLAGGRTGELFF. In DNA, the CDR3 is TGTGCCAGCAGTCACGGACTAGCGGGAGGCCGCACCGGGGAGCTGTTTTTT.

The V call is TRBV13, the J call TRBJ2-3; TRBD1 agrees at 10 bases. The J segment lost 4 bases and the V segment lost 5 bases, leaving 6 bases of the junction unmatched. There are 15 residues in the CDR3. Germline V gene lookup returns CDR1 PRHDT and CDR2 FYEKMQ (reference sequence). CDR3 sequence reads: CASSARQGAADTQYF. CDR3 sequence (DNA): TGTGCCAGCAGCGCACGACAGGGGGCTGCAGATACGCAGTATTTT.

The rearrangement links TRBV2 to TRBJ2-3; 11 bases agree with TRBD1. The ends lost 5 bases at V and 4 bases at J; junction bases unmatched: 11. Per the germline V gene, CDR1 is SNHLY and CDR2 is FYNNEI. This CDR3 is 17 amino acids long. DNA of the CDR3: TGTGCCAGCAGTCGTTTTCCACCGGGACAGGGGGCAGATACGCAGTATTTT. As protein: CASSRFPPGQGADTQYF.

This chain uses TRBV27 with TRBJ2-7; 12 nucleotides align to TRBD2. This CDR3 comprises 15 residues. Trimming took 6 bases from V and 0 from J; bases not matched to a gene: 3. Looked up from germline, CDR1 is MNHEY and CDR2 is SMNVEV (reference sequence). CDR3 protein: CASSILAGGSYEQYF. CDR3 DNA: TGTGCCAGCAGCATACTAGCGGGAGGCTCCTACGAGCAGTACTTC.

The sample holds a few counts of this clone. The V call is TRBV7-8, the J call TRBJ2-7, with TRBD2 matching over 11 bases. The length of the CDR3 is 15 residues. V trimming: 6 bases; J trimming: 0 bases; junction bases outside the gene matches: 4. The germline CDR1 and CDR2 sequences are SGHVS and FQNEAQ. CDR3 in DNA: TGTGCCAGCAGGTTCGGGACTAGCGGCTCCTACGAGCAGTACTTC. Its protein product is CASRFGTSGSYEQYF.

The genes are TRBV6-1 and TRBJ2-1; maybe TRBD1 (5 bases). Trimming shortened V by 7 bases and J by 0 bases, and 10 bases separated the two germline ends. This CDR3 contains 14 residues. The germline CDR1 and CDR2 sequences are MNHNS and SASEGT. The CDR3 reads CASTRQSSYNEQFF. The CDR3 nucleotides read TGTGCCAGCACCCGACAGAGCTCCTACAATGAGCAGTTCTTC.

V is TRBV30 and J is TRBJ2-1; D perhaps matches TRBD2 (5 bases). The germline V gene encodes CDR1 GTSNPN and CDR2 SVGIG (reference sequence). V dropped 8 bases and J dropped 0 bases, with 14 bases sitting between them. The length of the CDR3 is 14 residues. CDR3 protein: CAHAGGSSYNEQFF. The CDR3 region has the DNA TGTGCCCACGCTGGAGGAAGCTCCTACAATGAGCAGTTCTTC.

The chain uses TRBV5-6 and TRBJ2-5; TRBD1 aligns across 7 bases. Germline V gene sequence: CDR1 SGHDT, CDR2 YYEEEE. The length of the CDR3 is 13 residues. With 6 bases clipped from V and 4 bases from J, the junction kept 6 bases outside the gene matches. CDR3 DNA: TGTGCCAGCATCAGGGACAGCTCAGAGACCCAGTACTTC. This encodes CASIRDSSETQYF.

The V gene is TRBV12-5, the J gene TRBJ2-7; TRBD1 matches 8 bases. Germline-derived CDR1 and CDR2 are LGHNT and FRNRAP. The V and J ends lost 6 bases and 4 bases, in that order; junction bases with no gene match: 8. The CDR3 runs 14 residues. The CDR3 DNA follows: TGTGCTAGTGGCCTCGGGACAGGTATTTACGAGCAGTACTTC. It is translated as CASGLGTGIYEQYF.

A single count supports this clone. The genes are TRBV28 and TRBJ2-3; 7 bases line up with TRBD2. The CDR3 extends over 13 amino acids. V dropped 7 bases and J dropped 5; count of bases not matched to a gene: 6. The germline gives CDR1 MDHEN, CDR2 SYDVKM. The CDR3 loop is CASTLLAGDTQYF. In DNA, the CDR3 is TGTGCCAGCACCCTTTTAGCGGGAGATACGCAGTATTTT.

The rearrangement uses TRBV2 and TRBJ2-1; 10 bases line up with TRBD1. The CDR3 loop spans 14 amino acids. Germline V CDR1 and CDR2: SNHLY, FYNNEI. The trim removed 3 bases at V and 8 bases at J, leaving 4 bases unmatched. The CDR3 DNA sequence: TGTGCCAGCAGTGAGGGACAGGGGCGGGATGAGCAGTTCTTC. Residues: CASSEGQGRDEQFF.

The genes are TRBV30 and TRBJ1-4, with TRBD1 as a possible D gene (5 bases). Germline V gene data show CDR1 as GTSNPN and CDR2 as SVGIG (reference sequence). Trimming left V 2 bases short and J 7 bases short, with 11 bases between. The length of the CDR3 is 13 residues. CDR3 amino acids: CAWSTGLSEKLFF. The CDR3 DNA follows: TGTGCCTGGAGTACGGGACTGAGTGAAAAACTGTTTTTT. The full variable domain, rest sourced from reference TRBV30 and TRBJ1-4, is SQTIHQWPATLVQPVGSPLSLECTVEGTSNPNLYWYRQAAGRGLQLLFYSVGIGQISSEVPQNLSASRPQDRQFILSSKKLLLSDSGFYLCAWSTGLSEKLFFGSGTQLSVL.

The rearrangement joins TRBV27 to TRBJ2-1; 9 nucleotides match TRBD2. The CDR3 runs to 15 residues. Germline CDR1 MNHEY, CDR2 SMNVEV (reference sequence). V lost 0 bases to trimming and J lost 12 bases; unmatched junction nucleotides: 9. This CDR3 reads CASSLSGTSIQGQFF. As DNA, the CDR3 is TGTGCCAGCAGTTTATCGGGGACTAGCATTCAGGGGCAGTTCTTC.

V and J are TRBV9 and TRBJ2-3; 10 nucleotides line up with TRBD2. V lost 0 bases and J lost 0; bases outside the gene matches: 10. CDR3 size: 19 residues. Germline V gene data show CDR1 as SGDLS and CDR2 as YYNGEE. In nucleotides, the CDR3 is TGTGCCAGCAGCGTAGGTCCCGGGACTAGCGACTCTAGCACAGATACGCAGTATTTT. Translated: CASSVGPGTSDSSTDTQYF.

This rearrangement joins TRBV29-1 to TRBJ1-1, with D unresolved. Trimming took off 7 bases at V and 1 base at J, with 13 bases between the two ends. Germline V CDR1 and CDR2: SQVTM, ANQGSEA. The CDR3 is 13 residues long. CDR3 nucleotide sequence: TGCAGCGCCAAAGAGTTGCGGAACACTGAAGCTTTCTTT. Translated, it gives CSAKELRNTEAFF. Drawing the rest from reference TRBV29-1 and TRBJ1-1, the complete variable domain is SAVISQKPSRDICQRGTSLTIQCQVDSQVTMMFWYRQQPGQSLTLIATANQGSEATYESGFVIDKFPISRPNLTFSTLTVSNMSPEDSSIYLCSAKELRNTEAFFGQGTRLTVV.

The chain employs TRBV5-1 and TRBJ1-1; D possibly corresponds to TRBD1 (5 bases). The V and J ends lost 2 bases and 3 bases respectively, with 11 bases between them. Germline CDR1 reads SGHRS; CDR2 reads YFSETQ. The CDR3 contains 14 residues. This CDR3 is CASSLQVEDTEAFF. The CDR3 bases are TGCGCCAGCAGCTTACAGGTTGAGGACACTGAAGCTTTCTTT.

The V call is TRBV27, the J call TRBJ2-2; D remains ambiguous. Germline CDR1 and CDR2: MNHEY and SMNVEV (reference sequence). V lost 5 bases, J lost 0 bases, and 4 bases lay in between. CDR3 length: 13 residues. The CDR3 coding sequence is TGTGCCAGCAGTCCCGCGAACACCGGGGAGCTGTTTTTT. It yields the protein CASSPANTGELFF.

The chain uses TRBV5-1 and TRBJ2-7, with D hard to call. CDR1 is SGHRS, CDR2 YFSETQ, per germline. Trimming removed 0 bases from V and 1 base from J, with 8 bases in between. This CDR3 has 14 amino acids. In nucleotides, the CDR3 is TGCGCCAGCAGCTTGGTCGCAGGATCCTACGAGCAGTACTTC. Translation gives CASSLVAGSYEQYF. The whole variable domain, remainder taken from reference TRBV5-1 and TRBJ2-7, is KAGVTQTPRYLIKTRGQQVTLSCSPISGHRSVSWYQQTPGQGLQFLFEYFSETQRNKGNFPGRFSGRQFSNSRSEMNVSTLELGDSALYLCASSLVAGSYEQYFGPGTRLTVT.

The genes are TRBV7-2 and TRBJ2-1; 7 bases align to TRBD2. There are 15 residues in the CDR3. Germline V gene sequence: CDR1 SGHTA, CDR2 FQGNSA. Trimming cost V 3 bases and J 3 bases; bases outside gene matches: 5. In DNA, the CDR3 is TGTGCCAGCAGCTTTTCGCCTAGCGGCTACAATGAGCAGTTCTTC. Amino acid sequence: CASSFSPSGYNEQFF.

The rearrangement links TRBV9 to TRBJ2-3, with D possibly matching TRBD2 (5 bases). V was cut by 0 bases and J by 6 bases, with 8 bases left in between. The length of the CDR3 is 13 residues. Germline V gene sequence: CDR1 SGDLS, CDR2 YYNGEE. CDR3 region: CASSVEAEDTQYF. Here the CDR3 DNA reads TGTGCCAGCAGCGTAGAAGCGGAGGATACGCAGTATTTT.

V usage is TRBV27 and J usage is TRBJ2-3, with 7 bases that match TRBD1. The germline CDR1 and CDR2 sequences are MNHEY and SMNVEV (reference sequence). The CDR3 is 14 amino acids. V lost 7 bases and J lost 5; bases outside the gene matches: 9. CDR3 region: CASNRQGVGDTQYF. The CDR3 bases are TGTGCCAGCAATAGGCAGGGGGTAGGAGATACGCAGTATTTT.